This T cell receptor beta chain is drawn from a study of regulatory T cells in long-lasting Graves disease. Study-wide background: Those Graves' patients who were newly diagnosed had been on antithyroid drugs under 3 months.

Arm-PCR of CDR3 regions with iRepertoire HTBI primers generated TCR beta libraries. Each CDR3 protein gets one entry after TCRdb re-called the multiplex PCR reads with MiXCR. The table includes about 350,000 distinct CDR3 sequences, 15% to 20% detected once. This clonotype was seen a few times. The time point denotes: newly diagnosed GD, antithyroid drugs for less than 3 months. RNA isolated from PBMCs was used to make the TCR library. Approximately 10-milliliter peripheral blood samples went into EDTA tubes. The CDR3 has 15 amino acids. The germline CDR1 and CDR2 sequences are SGDLS and YYNGEE. Between the trimmed V and J ends, which lost 2 bases and 0 bases, there was a span of 12 bases. This same sample was also taken into another study, of T cells in Graves' hyperthyroidism and ophthalmopathy. That work contributes: Initially, a first-round RT-PCR of the TCR CDR3 employed the HTBI primer set.

This sequence originates from a woman younger than 35 with Graves disease. The sequences come from peripheral blood mononuclear cells (PBMCs), collected at new diagnosis, from a patient treated with antithyroid drugs. V is TRBV9 and J is TRBJ2-7; D ambiguous. CDR3 nucleotides: TGTGCCAGCAGCGTCTCCCCCCTGGACTCCTACGAGCAGTACTTC. Protein product: CASSVSPLDSYEQYF.